Listed below are T cell receptor beta chains from one sample, sequenced in a study of cytotoxic CD8 clonotypes in ibrutinib-treated CLL. Sequenced by immunoSEQ multiplex PCR; TCRdb stores in-frame clones only, minus some. The sample yields some 40,000 clones, 68% seen once. The sample was PBMCs, taken at disease progression, from a patient treated with ibrutinib. Receptor source: a human donor with chronic lymphocytic leukemia. Both conserved end residues are part of each CDR3. The D gene is left open where the match is weak. Size tells how often a clone was seen (once, few, many) or the class of an expanded clone, and some rows leave it out.

>TRBJ2-5|TRBV19|NA|14|NA
TGTGCCAGCGGGGGAAGGGACTACCAAGAGACCCAGTACTTC
CASGGRDYQETQYF
>TRBJ2-1|TRBV11-3|NA|14|TRBD2
TGTGCCAGCAGCTTAGCGGGAGGACGCGATGAGCAGTTCTTC
CASSLAGGRDEQFF
>TRBJ2-1|TRBV7-3|once|17|TRBD1
TGTGCCAGCAGCTTAATGGCCGGGACAGGAACCTACAATGAGCAGTTCTTC
CASSLMAGTGTYNEQFF
>TRBJ1-4|TRBV7-2|NA|15|TRBD1
TGTGCCAGCAGCTTAGGGGACAGGGAAGGTGAAAAACTGTTTTTT
CASSLGDREGEKLFF
>TRBJ1-1|TRBV7-3|NA|15|NA
TGTGCCAGCAGTAAACAGGGCAGGGGCGAGCCTGAAGCTTTCTTT
CASSKQGRGEPEAFF
>TRBJ1-5|TRBV7-3|NA|13|NA
TGTGCCAGCAGCTTAGATGTGGAGCAGCCCCAGCATTTT
CASSLDVEQPQHF
>TRBJ2-4|TRBV2|NA|14|TRBD1
TGTGCCAGCAGTGGGACAGGAGGTGAGAACATTCAGTACTTC
CASSGTGGENIQYF
>TRBJ2-4|TRBV9|few|15|NA
TGTGCCAGCAGCGAAGAGGGACGGATGAAAAACATTCAGTACTTC
CASSEEGRMKNIQYF
>TRBJ2-7|TRBV7-3|NA|13|TRBD2
TGTGCCAGCAGCTTAGGACTAGCGGGCGAGCAGTACTTC
CASSLGLAGEQYF
>TRBJ1-2|TRBV10-3|once|15|NA
TGTGCCATCAGTGAGGGGACAAACGCTAACTATGGCTACACCTTC
CAISEGTNANYGYTF
>TRBJ2-2|TRBV11-3|NA|16|NA
TGTGCCAGCAGCTTCTCCGCCTGGGAGTCCACCGGGGAGCTGTTTTTT
CASSFSAWESTGELFF
>TRBJ2-7|TRBV4-1|NA|15|NA
TGCGCCAGCAGCCAAAGTACAGGATCTACCTACGAGCAGTACTTC
CASSQSTGSTYEQYF
>TRBJ1-3|TRBV25-1|NA|14|NA
TGTGCCAGCGGAGCGGTCAGCTGTGGAAACACCATATATTTT
CASGAVSCGNTIYF
>TRBJ2-7|TRBV11-3|NA|14|NA
TGTGCCAGCAGCTTGGTAGCGGTCTCCTACGAGCAGTACTTC
CASSLVAVSYEQYF
>TRBJ1-1|TRBV23-1|NA|11|TRBD1
TGCGCCAGCAGTCAATCGACAGGGACTGGTTTT
CASSQSTGTGF
>TRBJ2-6|TRBV11-2|NA|16|NA
TGTGCCAGCAGCCAAACAGGCAGCTCTGGGGCCAACGTCCTGACTTTC
CASSQTGSSGANVLTF
>TRBJ1-2|TRBV6-1|NA|13|TRBD1
TGTGCCAGCAGCCGACAGGGGGCGGATGGCTACACCTTC
CASSRQGADGYTF
>TRBJ2-1|TRBV7-9|NA|18|TRBD1
TGTGCCAGCAGCTCAATGACAGGGTCGGGAACGATTAAGTCGGCCCAGTTCTTC
CASSSMTGSGTIKSAQFF
>TRBJ2-3|TRBV4-3|few|14|NA
TGCGCCAGCAGCCAAGAAGTTCAAGGGGATACGCAGTATTTT
CASSQEVQGDTQYF
>TRBJ2-1|TRBV7-6|NA|12|NA
TGTGCCAGCAGCTTATCCAGCAATGAGCAGTTCTTC
CASSLSSNEQFF
>TRBJ1-2|TRBV9|NA|16|NA
TGTGCCAGCAGCACCTCTACTCGGGGCGGGGGCTATGGCTACACCTTC
CASSTSTRGGGYGYTF
>TRBJ1-1|TRBV19|NA|13|NA
TGTGCCAGCCGTATATTAGCCAACACTGAAGCTTTCTTT
CASRILANTEAFF
>TRBJ2-5|TRBV5-1|NA|16|TRBD1
TGCGCCAGCAGGGGAGAGACAGGGGGCCTACAAGAGACCCAGTACTTC
CASRGETGGLQETQYF
>TRBJ1-4|TRBV30|NA|14|NA
TGTGCCTGGAGTGTAGGGGTCCTTAATGAAAAACTGTTTTTT
CAWSVGVLNEKLFF
>TRBJ2-2|TRBV9|NA|17|TRBD2
TGTGCCAGCAGCGCGACACTAGCGGGAGTCAACACCGGGGAGCTGTTTTTT
CASSATLAGVNTGELFF
>TRBJ2-1|TRBV6-5|NA|16|NA
TGTGCCAGCAGCTACGGATCGGGCGCCTTATACAATGAGCAGTTCTTC
CASSYGSGALYNEQFF
>TRBJ2-4|TRBV9|NA|14|NA
TGTGCCAGCAGCGTAGATTTATACGAAAACATTCAGTACTTC
CASSVDLYENIQYF
>TRBJ2-3|TRBV4-1|NA|14|NA
TGCGCCAGCAGCCTCGGGACTAGCACAGATACGCAGTATTTT
CASSLGTSTDTQYF
>TRBJ1-2|TRBV19|NA|14|NA
TGTGCCAGTAGTATGCAGGGAGGGGCGTATGGCTACACCTTC
CASSMQGGAYGYTF
>TRBJ2-7|TRBV2|NA|12|NA
TGTGCCAGCAGCCAATCCCGGGGCGAGCAGTACTTC
CASSQSRGEQYF
>TRBJ2-3|TRBV6-5|once|15|TRBD1
TGTGCCAGCAGCTGGACAGGGGTTGTAACAGATACGCAGTATTTT
CASSWTGVVTDTQYF
>TRBJ2-2|TRBV6-5|NA|14|NA
TGTGCCAGCAGTTACGTGAGTGGTTACGGGGAGCTGTTTTTT
CASSYVSGYGELFF
>TRBJ2-2|TRBV6-1|NA|14|NA
TGTGCCAGCAGTGAAGGGCAGAACACCGGGGAGCTGTTTTTT
CASSEGQNTGELFF
>TRBJ2-5|TRBV4-2|once|16|NA
TGTGCCAGCAGCCAAGATTTCCCACAGACCCAAGAGACCCAGTACTTC
CASSQDFPQTQETQYF
>TRBJ1-1|TRBV28|NA|12|NA
TGTGCCAGCAGTTTAGGGCCCTCTGAAGCTTTCTTT
CASSLGPSEAFF
>TRBJ2-3|TRBV11-3|NA|17|NA
TGTGCCAGCAGCAACAATCCCGTGGCAGGGAGGCCAGATACGCAGTATTTT
CASSNNPVAGRPDTQYF
>TRBJ2-3|TRBV6-6|NA|16|NA
TGTGCCAGCAGTTACTCGGGGTTCGGGGCCCAAGATACGCAGTATTTT
CASSYSGFGAQDTQYF
>TRBJ1-2|TRBV29-1|NA|11|NA
TGCAGCGCCGCAGGGGCTGGAGGCTACACCTTC
CSAAGAGGYTF
>TRBJ2-7|TRBV10-2|NA|16|TRBD1
TGCGCCAGCAGGGGACAGGGAGGTAGGGCTAAAAACGAGCAGTACTTC
CASRGQGGRAKNEQYF
>TRBJ2-1|TRBV19|NA|13|NA
TGTGCCAGTAGTATGGGGCAGGCGATCGAGCAGTTCTTC
CASSMGQAIEQFF
>TRBJ1-4|TRBV5-1|NA|18|TRBD1
TGCGCCAGCAGCGGTGGTCCCTTCACCGGACAGGGCCCTGAAAAACTGTTTTTT
CASSGGPFTGQGPEKLFF
>TRBJ1-3|TRBV2|NA|15|NA
TGTGCCAGCAACCGGCAGGGAACCTCTGGAAACACCATATATTTT
CASNRQGTSGNTIYF
>TRBJ2-7|TRBV15|NA|14|NA
TGTGCCACCAGCAGAGATCGGGGTCCTAGCGAGCAGTACTTC
CATSRDRGPSEQYF
>TRBJ1-4|TRBV19|few|12|NA
TGTGCCAGTAGTATAGAAGAGGGGGTCAAGGATTTT
CASSIEEGVKDF
>TRBJ2-7|TRBV6-6|few|13|NA
TGTGCCAGCAGTTTTCAGGGGACCCACGAGCAGTACTTC
CASSFQGTHEQYF
>TRBJ2-1|TRBV30|NA|16|TRBD2
TGTGCCCAACCAGCGGGAGGGCCCGTTGTGCACAATGAGCAGTTCTTC
CAQPAGGPVVHNEQFF
>TRBJ2-7|TRBV11-2|NA|14|NA
TGTGCCAGCAGCTGGCTTGTGAGCTCCTACGAGCAGTACTTC
CASSWLVSSYEQYF
>TRBJ2-5|TRBV7-8|NA|15|TRBD2
TGTGCCAGCAGCTTAGATACGGGAGGACCTCGGACCCAGTACTTC
CASSLDTGGPRTQYF
>TRBJ2-7|TRBV7-8|NA|14|NA
TGTGCCAGCAGCGACACGGGGGTCTCCTACGAGCAGTACTTC
CASSDTGVSYEQYF
>TRBJ2-7|TRBV7-7|NA|14|NA
TGTGCTAGCAGCTTACAGGCCGAGGGGACCGAGCAGTACTTC
CASSLQAEGTEQYF
>TRBJ2-1|TRBV27|few|16|NA
TGTGCCAGCAGTCCAAGCCCCGGTGCAACCTACAATGAGCAGTTCTTC
CASSPSPGATYNEQFF
>TRBJ1-4|TRBV9|NA|15|NA
TGTGCCAGCAGCGTAGACGAGGGGGACGGGGTAAAACTGTTTTTT
CASSVDEGDGVKLFF